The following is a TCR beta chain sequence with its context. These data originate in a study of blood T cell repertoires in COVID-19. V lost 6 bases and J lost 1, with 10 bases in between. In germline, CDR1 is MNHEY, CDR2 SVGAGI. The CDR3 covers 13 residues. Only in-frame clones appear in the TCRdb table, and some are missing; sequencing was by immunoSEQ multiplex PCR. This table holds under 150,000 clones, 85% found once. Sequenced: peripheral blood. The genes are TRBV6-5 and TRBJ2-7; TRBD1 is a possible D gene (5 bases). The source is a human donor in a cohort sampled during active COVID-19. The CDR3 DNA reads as TGTGCCAGCAGGGGGCTCGCTTCCTACGAGCAGTACGTC. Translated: CASRGLASYEQYV.